One and the same sample provided the 4 T cell receptor beta chains below, sequenced in a study of post-analysis software for immune sequencing data. Notes on the study in general: Comparison of patients with controls showed five TRBV segments more frequent in patients, TRBV5-6, TRBV5-1 and TRBV20-1 among them.

Which antigens these TCRs recognize remains unknown. Unique molecular identifiers were built into the TCR beta cDNA libraries. TCRdb called the PCR reads again in MiXCR, with one record for every CDR3 protein. The sample yields roughly 650,000 distinct CDR3 sequences, approximately 59% seen once. The specimen was blood. All receptors derive from a girl aged 2 to 9 with multiple sclerosis.

The chain is built from TRBV7-2 and TRBJ1-2; D remains ambiguous. CDR1 and CDR2 from the germline V gene are SGHTA and FQGNSA. This CDR3 comprises 17 residues. Trimming pared 6 bases from V and 0 bases from J, leaving 20 bases between. This chain's CDR3 is CASSPPQTGFTNYGYTF. Written as DNA, the CDR3 is TGTGCCAGCAGTCCCCCTCAGACGGGATTTACTAACTATGGCTACACCTTC.

As for this clonotype: Germline and junction disagree at one end, which may indicate a read error. V usage is TRBV5-4 and J usage is TRBJ2-7, with D maybe TRBD2 (5 bases). This CDR3 spans 15 amino acids. CDR1 is SGHNT, CDR2 YYREEE, per germline (reference sequence). The CDR3: CAGSLLAGSSYEQYF. In DNA form, the CDR3 reads TGTGCCGGCAGCTTGCTGGCGGGTAGCTCCTACGAGCAGTACTTC.

This clonotype has just a few counts. This chain joins TRBV29-1 and TRBJ2-3; tentative D call: TRBD1 (5 bases). The V end was cut by 4 bases, the J end by 4 bases, with 12 bases between. This CDR3 is built from 13 residues. The germline gives CDR1 SQVTM, CDR2 ANQGSEA. Written as DNA, the CDR3 is TGCAGCGTTGCTAGGGGCCCTCCAGATACGCAGTATTTT. It codes for CSVARGPPDTQYF.

The genes are TRBV29-1 and TRBJ1-2; perhaps TRBD1 as D (5 bases). This CDR3 has 14 residues. The germline V and J ends were trimmed by 0 bases and 8 bases, with 16 bases remaining between them. The germline gives CDR1 SQVTM, CDR2 ANQGSEA. The CDR3 spells CSVEDEKGLNGYTF. Here the CDR3 DNA reads TGCAGCGTTGAAGATGAAAAGGGGTTAAACGGCTACACCTTC.